Listed below are T cell receptor beta chains from one sample, sequenced in a study of cytomegalovirus exposure and HLA in healthy donors. Measured with immunoSEQ multiplex PCR; TCRdb has only the in-frame clones, and not every one. The data show about 100,000 clones, approximately 80% seen once. Sequencing was carried out using PBMCs. The receptors come from an older woman in good health and CMV-seronegative. CDR3s include the opening cysteine and the closing phenylalanine or tryptophan. The D gene is left open where the match is weak. Clone size is given for some rows only: seen once, a few or many times, or a class if the clone is expanded.

>TRBJ2-5|-|-|TRBV6-5
TGTGCCAGCAGAGGAGGACGGGGAGAGACCCAGTACTTC
CASRGGRGETQYF
>TRBJ2-1|TRBD2|-|TRBV28
TGTGCCAGCCTAGCGGGAGGGATCAATGAGCAGTTCTTC
CASLAGGINEQFF
>TRBJ2-1|-|once|TRBV10-3
TGTGCCATCAGTGGAGGGACGTCGACAGGCTATTTCGGATTTGAGCAGTTCTTC
CAISGGTSTGYFGFEQFF
>TRBJ2-5|TRBD2|-|TRBV13
TGTGCCAGCAGCTTAGCTGGGGGGGGTGGAGAGACCCAGTACTTC
CASSLAGGGGETQYF
>TRBJ2-7|TRBD2|-|TRBV4-1
TGCGCCAGCAGCCAAGATCCTCCTGGACTAGCGGAAAACGAGCAGTACTTC
CASSQDPPGLAENEQYF
>TRBJ2-2|-|-|TRBV7-9
TGTGCCAGCTATAGGTCAGGGGACACCGGGGAGCTGTTTTTT
CASYRSGDTGELFF
>TRBJ1-1|TRBD1|-|TRBV6-1
TGTGCCAGCAGTTCTACAGGGGCCACTGAAGCTTTCTTT
CASSSTGATEAFF
>TRBJ2-7|-|-|TRBV2
TGTGCCAGCATAGCGCTCTACGAGCAGTACTTC
CASIALYEQYF
>TRBJ1-1|-|-|TRBV9
TGTGCCAGCAGCCCCCGTAGTGGGAACACTGAAGCTTTCTTT
CASSPRSGNTEAFF
>TRBJ2-1|-|-|TRBV4-3
TGCGCCAGCAGCCAGAACTTACTTACCGATGAGCAGTTCTTC
CASSQNLLTDEQFF
>TRBJ1-2|TRBD1|-|TRBV5-5
TGTGCCAGCAGCTTGGTGGGACAGGGGGCGGAAGGCTACACCTTC
CASSLVGQGAEGYTF
>TRBJ2-7|TRBD1|-|TRBV30
TGTGCCTGGATTCGGGACAGGGGCTACGAGCAGTACTTC
CAWIRDRGYEQYF
>TRBJ1-3|-|few|TRBV4-1
TGCGCCAGCAGCCAAATCCATTCAAACTCTGGAAACACCATATATTTT
CASSQIHSNSGNTIYF
>TRBJ2-1|TRBD1|-|TRBV5-4
TGTGCCAGCAGCCTGGGACAGGGGGCGCGCAATGAGCAGTTCTTC
CASSLGQGARNEQFF
>TRBJ1-1|-|-|TRBV29-1
TGCAGCGTCAGACACGCTGAAGCTTTCTTT
CSVRHAEAFF
>TRBJ1-2|TRBD1|-|TRBV11-2
TGTGCCAGCAGCACACAGGGACAGGCCCTTTATGGCTACACCTTC
CASSTQGQALYGYTF
>TRBJ1-2|-|-|TRBV7-9
TGTGCCAGCAGCGCAAGGCGGGGGCATATGGGCTATGGCTACACCTTC
CASSARRGHMGYGYTF
>TRBJ2-4|TRBD1|few|TRBV6-1
TGTGCCAGCAGTGAGTCAGGGGGCAAAGACATTCAGTACTTC
CASSESGGKDIQYF
>TRBJ1-1|-|-|TRBV20-1
TGCAGTGCTAGCCAGGGCCACGGAGCTTTCTTT
CSASQGHGAFF
>TRBJ2-1|TRBD2|-|TRBV30
TGTGCCTGGAATTACGCCGGACTAGCGACCGGGGATGAGCAGTTCTTC
CAWNYAGLATGDEQFF
>TRBJ2-7|TRBD2|-|TRBV6-5
TGTGCCAGCAAAGGCACTAGCGGAAGCGAGCAGTACTTC
CASKGTSGSEQYF
>TRBJ2-1|TRBD1|-|TRBV27
TGTGCCAGCAGTCCGGGACAGGGGGGTATTGAGCAGTTCTTC
CASSPGQGGIEQFF
>TRBJ1-2|TRBD1|-|TRBV28
TGTGCCAGCAGTGACCAGGACAGGATGTTCTATGGCTACACCTTC
CASSDQDRMFYGYTF
>TRBJ2-3|-|-|TRBV9
TGTGCCAGCAGCGTAGCTACGGGGGCAGATACGCAGTATTTT
CASSVATGADTQYF
>TRBJ1-4|-|-|TRBV7-9
TGTGCCAGCAGCCCCGAGAACAGAAAACTGTTTTTT
CASSPENRKLFF
>TRBJ2-5|-|-|TRBV7-6
TGTGCCAGCAGCCCCGGACAAGGAAGGGAGACCCAGTACTTC
CASSPGQGRETQYF
>TRBJ2-2|TRBD2|-|TRBV13
TGTGCCAGCAGCTTATTTAGCGGGAGGTCTGTCACCGGGGAGCTGTTTTTT
CASSLFSGRSVTGELFF
>TRBJ1-5|-|-|TRBV4-1
TGCGCCAGCAGCCAAGATCAGGGCGCAGGGTGGGATCAGCCCCAGCATTTT
CASSQDQGAGWDQPQHF
>TRBJ2-7|TRBD2|-|TRBV19
TGTGCCAGTAGTATGTCTGGGACTAGCGGGGGATACGAGCAGTACTTC
CASSMSGTSGGYEQYF
>TRBJ2-7|-|-|TRBV6-1
TGTGCCAGCACTGGGCCCGACAAACACTACGAGCAGTACTTC
CASTGPDKHYEQYF
>TRBJ2-1|TRBD2|-|TRBV4-3
TGCGCCAGCAGCCCTTATTTAGCGGGGGGGAACTCCTACAATGAGCAGTTCTTC
CASSPYLAGGNSYNEQFF
>TRBJ2-7|TRBD1|-|TRBV7-9
TGTGCCAGCAGCTTCGGGACAGGGATTTGGGAGCAGTACTTC
CASSFGTGIWEQYF
>TRBJ1-2|TRBD1|-|TRBV7-8
TGTGCCAGCAGCTTAGAAAGCGGGACAGGGCGCTATGGCTACACCTTC
CASSLESGTGRYGYTF
>TRBJ2-7|TRBD1|-|TRBV6-5
TGTGCCAGCAGTGCCCCTAGGGACAGCGCGAAGCAGTACTTC
CASSAPRDSAKQYF
>TRBJ2-7|TRBD1|-|TRBV6-5
TGTGCCAGCAGCGCTGGGACAGGGTCCTCCTACGAGCAGTACTTC
CASSAGTGSSYEQYF